Each of the 27 T cell receptor beta chains below was sequenced from the same sample in a study of T cells in Graves' hyperthyroidism and ophthalmopathy. The TCR beta CDR3 regions underwent amplification using RNA transcripts as the source. Carried out on the TCR CDR3, a first-round RT-PCR used the HTBI primer set. Each CDR3 protein is one row after TCRdb ran MiXCR on the multiplex PCR reads. In the table there are around 440,000 distinct CDR3 sequences, approximately 14% of which are singletons. Sequencing was done on a sample of blood. The receptor source for this set is a woman aged 18-29 years with Graves' hyperthyroidism.

Only a few counts were recorded for this clonotype. V gene TRBV20-1 combines with J gene TRBJ1-3; a possible D gene is TRBD1 (5 bases). The CDR3 sequence is 15 residues long. Looked up from germline, CDR1 is DFQATT and CDR2 is SNEGSKA (reference sequence). V lost 4 bases and J lost 4, with 17 bases in between. The DNA of the CDR3 is TGCAGTGCTAAAACCCGGGGGTTGTGGGGAAACACCATATATTTT. It encodes CSAKTRGLWGNTIYF.

This chain joins TRBV12-3 or TRBV12-4 and TRBJ2-7; 7 positions match TRBD2. The CDR3 runs to 15 residues. Unmatched junction bases numbered 9, after V lost 2 bases and J lost 5 bases. The CDR3 sequence: CASSLKRGSNHEQYF. CDR3 DNA sequence: TGTGCCAGCAGTTTAAAGCGGGGTTCGAATCACGAGCAGTACTTC.

The chain uses TRBV20-1 and TRBJ1-2; 10 nucleotides match TRBD1. Germline V gene lookup returns CDR1 DFQATT and CDR2 SNEGSKA (reference sequence). The CDR3 extends over 15 amino acids. After removal of 8 bases from V and 7 bases from J, the junction contained 16 bases not matched to a gene. The CDR3 DNA is TGCAGTCCAGAGAAGGGGGGACAGGGGAATTTTGGCTACACCTTC. Encoded protein: CSPEKGGQGNFGYTF.

This clonotype was recorded a few times. The chain combines TRBV19 with TRBJ1-5; a possible D gene is TRBD1 (5 bases). Germline V lookup: CDR1 LNHDA, CDR2 SQIVND (reference sequence). V lost 8 bases and J 3 bases, leaving 11 bases between the germline ends. The CDR3 sequence is 13 residues long. The CDR3: CASGDDANQPQHF. CDR3 coding DNA: TGTGCCAGTGGGGACGACGCCAATCAGCCCCAGCATTTT.

The gene calls are TRBV12-3 or TRBV12-4 and TRBJ2-7; D may correspond to TRBD1 or TRBD2 (5 bases each). This CDR3 contains 11 residues. With 6 bases removed from V and 6 bases from J, the gap between germline ends came to 9 bases. The CDR3 nucleotides are TGTGCCAGCAGCGTGGGGGTCGAGCAGTACTTC. Its translation is CASSVGVEQYF.

This rearrangement joins TRBV10-3 to TRBJ1-2, with unresolved D. Germline V gene lookup returns CDR1 ENHRY and CDR2 SYGVKD. This CDR3 contains 16 residues. V lost 0 bases and J lost 4, with 15 bases in between. In nucleotides, the CDR3 is TGTGCCATCAGTGAGTCGCGGAGGCAGGCATTCTATGGCTACACCTTC. Protein: CAISESRRQAFYGYTF.

This clonotype showed up many times. V usage is TRBV4-1 and J usage is TRBJ2-1, with a weak D call TRBD1 (5 bases). CDR1 is MGHRA and CDR2 is YSYEKL in the germline V gene. With 0 bases removed from V and 12 bases from J, the gap between germline ends came to 21 bases. The CDR3 runs to 16 residues. The CDR3: CASSQDTAGFALGQFF. As DNA, the CDR3 is TGCGCCAGCAGCCAAGATACGGCAGGGTTCGCTTTAGGGCAGTTCTTC.

Remarks on this clonotype: A read error may account for a junction end that differs from germline. The V gene is TRBV13, the J gene TRBJ2-1, with 11 bases that match TRBD2. The DNA end lines up better with TRBJ2-7; the J call may be wrong. The CDR3 spans 17 residues. The germline V gene encodes CDR1 PRHDT and CDR2 FYEKMQ (reference sequence). The CDR3 DNA is TGTGTCAGCAGCGCACTAGCGGGAGCAAGCTCCTACAATGAGCAGTACTTC. Protein product: CVSSALAGASSYNEQYF.

This clonotype was detected many times. The chain couples TRBV28 to TRBJ1-5; 7 nucleotides line up with TRBD1. The CDR3 loop spans 19 amino acids. With 1 base clipped from V and 0 bases from J, the junction kept 12 bases outside the gene matches. Germline CDR1 is MDHEN and CDR2 is SYDVKM. CDR3 sequence (DNA): TGTGCCAGCAGTTTATTGGAGGGGGCACTGATCTATAGCAATCAGCCCCAGCATTTT. Translated: CASSLLEGALIYSNQPQHF.

The chain has TRBV27 and TRBJ2-7; 10 bases agree with TRBD2. Looked up from germline, CDR1 is MNHEY and CDR2 is SMNVEV (reference sequence). V lost 3 bases and J lost 6; bases outside the gene matches: 5. The CDR3 sequence is 14 residues long. CDR3 region: CASSLGGLAIEQYF. For the CDR3, the DNA is TGTGCCAGCAGTTTGGGGGGACTAGCGATCGAGCAGTACTTC.

This clonotype occurred many times. The chain is built from TRBV11-2 and TRBJ2-7; maybe TRBD2 (6 bases). V gave up 3 bases and J gave up 4 bases, with 19 bases separating them. The CDR3 is made up of 16 amino acids. CDR1 is SGHAT, CDR2 FQNNGV, per germline. CDR3 sequence reads: CASSLPNWGDLYEQYF. The CDR3 DNA reads as TGTGCCAGCAGCTTGCCGAACTGGGGGGACCTGTACGAGCAGTACTTC.

The CDR3 sequence: CASSSSGEYNEQFF. CDR3 in DNA: TGTGCCAGCAGTTCCTCGGGCGAGTACAATGAGCAGTTCTTC. This rearrangement joins TRBV12-3 or TRBV12-4 to TRBJ2-1; D gene ambiguous. V was cut by 4 bases and J by 4 bases, with 11 bases left in between. The CDR3 consists of 14 residues.

A word on this clonotype: A much larger clone lies one base from this, so it may be a read error. J is TRBJ2-5 and V is TRBV7-2, with D perhaps TRBD2 (5 bases). The germline V gene encodes CDR1 SGHTA and CDR2 FQGNSA. Between the trimmed V and J ends, which lost 0 bases and 4 bases, there was a span of 21 bases. The CDR3 loop spans 18 amino acids. The CDR3 coding sequence is TGTGCCAGCAGCTTAGCCTGGGAAGCGGAGAGAGAGAGAGAGACCCAGTACTTC. This gives the protein CASSLAWEAERERETQYF.

This clonotype was observed many times. This chain joins TRBV20-1 and TRBJ1-5, with D possibly being TRBD1 (5 bases). V was pared by 4 bases and J by 0 bases, with 13 bases between. The germline V gene encodes CDR1 DFQATT and CDR2 SNEGSKA (reference sequence). The CDR3 covers 15 residues. CDR3 protein: CSAMGEAYSNQPQHF. CDR3 coding DNA: TGCAGTGCTATGGGGGAGGCTTATAGCAATCAGCCCCAGCATTTT.

This clonotype showed up many times. The chain combines TRBV7-3 with TRBJ1-1; no clear D gene. V lost 5 bases, J lost 4 bases, and 11 bases lay in between. Germline V lookup: CDR1 SGHTA, CDR2 FQGTGA. This CDR3 region has 13 residues. CDR3 in DNA: TGTGCCAGCAGCCCCCGGCCGAGCACTGAAGCTTTCTTT. It codes for CASSPRPSTEAFF.

In this sample, this clonotype turned up many times. The chain employs TRBV11-1 and TRBJ1-6; D possibly corresponds to TRBD1 (6 bases). Between the trimmed V and J ends, which lost 2 bases and 8 bases, there was a span of 16 bases. Germline V gene sequence: CDR1 SGHAT, CDR2 FQDESV (reference sequence). The CDR3 extends over 16 amino acids. CDR3 sequence: CASSLYPDRPDSPLHF. CDR3 DNA: TGTGCCAGCAGCTTATATCCCGACAGGCCGGATTCACCCCTCCACTTT.

Details on this clonotype: A much larger clone differs from this one at a single base, so this may be a read error. The V gene is TRBV28, the J gene TRBJ2-3, with D tentatively TRBD2 (6 bases). V shed 6 bases and J shed 6 bases, with 10 bases lying between them. The CDR3 length is 12 residues. Per the germline V gene, CDR1 is MDHEN and CDR2 is SYDVKM. The CDR3 region is CASSSGSDTQYF. The CDR3 DNA is TGTGCCAGCAGCAGCGGGTCGGATACGCAGTATTTT.

This clonotype was counted at least ten times. In DNA, the CDR3 is TGTGCCAGCAGCTTCACTCTGGCGGCTACGCAGTATTTT. Translated, it gives CASSFTLAATQYF. The rearrangement links TRBV2 to TRBJ2-3; D call uncertain. This CDR3 is 13 amino acids long. Trimming left V 6 bases short and J 8 bases short, with 15 bases between. The germline V gene encodes CDR1 SNHLY and CDR2 FYNNEI.

In its sample, this clonotype was seen many times. The chain has TRBV13 and TRBJ2-3, with 12 bases fitting TRBD2. Trimming cost V 5 bases and J 4 bases; bases outside gene matches: 16. CDR1 and CDR2 from the germline V gene are PRHDT and FYEKMQ (reference sequence). The CDR3 length is 19 residues. Here the CDR3 DNA reads TGTGCCAGCAGCCAATCGTCGACTAGCGGGAGTTGGATTGCAGATACGCAGTATTTT. Protein: CASSQSSTSGSWIADTQYF.

This clonotype was detected ten times or more. The chain joins TRBV5-1 to TRBJ1-1; maybe TRBD1 (5 bases). CDR1 SGHRS and CDR2 YFSETQ come from the germline V gene. The ends were cut back, 1 base at V and 3 bases at J, with 7 bases in the middle. This CDR3 is 13 amino acids long. The DNA of the CDR3 is TGCGCCAGCAGCTTGTGGGGGGACACTGAAGCTTTCTTT. Translating gives CASSLWGDTEAFF.

This clonotype has more than one count but fewer than ten. This rearrangement joins TRBV2 to TRBJ1-5; the match to TRBD1 covers 8 bases. With V trimmed by 5 bases and J by 3 bases, 3 bases remained unmatched. CDR3 size: 14 residues. Germline lookup yields CDR1 SNHLY and CDR2 FYNNEI. Here the CDR3 DNA reads TGTGCCAGCAGTAAGACAGGGGTCAATCAGCCCCAGCATTTT. Protein: CASSKTGVNQPQHF.

The chain employs TRBV19 and TRBJ1-5; D is uncertain. From germline, CDR1 is LNHDA and CDR2 SQIVND (reference sequence). CDR3 length: 16 residues. V was cut by 3 bases and J by 1 base, with 13 bases left in between. The CDR3 DNA sequence: TGTGCCAGTAGTATTGCCCGCCCACGGAGCAATCAGCCCCAGCATTTT. Protein product: CASSIARPRSNQPQHF.

This clonotype was recorded at least ten times. The chain recombines TRBV27 with TRBJ2-5, with D perhaps matching TRBD2 (6 bases). Per germline, CDR1 MNHEY and CDR2 SMNVEV (reference sequence). The V end lost 8 bases, the J end lost 4 bases, and 11 bases lay between the germline ends. The length of the CDR3 is 12 residues. The CDR3 is CASGTRSETQYF. DNA for the CDR3: TGTGCCAGCGGGACTCGTTCAGAGACCCAGTACTTC.

This clonotype was counted at least ten times. This chain uses TRBV7-2 with TRBJ2-3; D call uncertain. Looked up from germline, CDR1 is SGHTA and CDR2 is FQGNSA. The CDR3 totals 17 residues. Trimming shortened V by 0 bases and J by 0 bases, and 13 bases separated the two germline ends. The CDR3 protein is CASSLANSVTSTDTQYF. CDR3 DNA sequence: TGTGCCAGCAGCTTAGCGAACAGCGTTACTAGCACAGATACGCAGTATTTT.

This clonotype was counted many times. The chain recombines TRBV28 with TRBJ2-7; 10 nucleotides match TRBD2. Germline V gene data show CDR1 as MDHEN and CDR2 as SYDVKM. With 6 bases clipped from V and 5 bases from J, the junction kept 16 bases outside the gene matches. This CDR3 has 17 residues. The CDR3 loop is CASSPPTGLAGEHEQYF. The CDR3 coding sequence is TGTGCCAGCAGCCCCCCCACCGGCCTAGCGGGAGAACACGAGCAGTACTTC.

This clonotype was detected many times. The chain has TRBV6-2 or TRBV6-3 and TRBJ1-1; unclear D gene. V was cut by 7 bases and J by 5 bases, with 14 bases left in between. This CDR3 is built from 13 residues. CDR1 is MNHEY and CDR2 is SVGEGT in the germline V gene. The CDR3 nucleotides are TGTGCCAGCATTTTACATTCTCTGACTGAAGCTTTCTTT. Residues: CASILHSLTEAFF.

The genes are TRBV6-1 and TRBJ2-7, with D maybe TRBD1 (6 bases). Germline lookup yields CDR1 MNHNS and CDR2 SASEGT. Trimming stripped 5 bases from V and 4 bases from J, with 15 bases between. The CDR3 loop spans 14 amino acids. The CDR3 loop is CASSRRQEIYEQYF. The CDR3 nucleotides are TGTGCCAGCAGTCGGCGACAGGAGATTTACGAGCAGTACTTC.